The subject of this entry is one TCR beta chain. Its antigen is unknown. These data originate in a study of cytomegalovirus exposure and HLA in healthy donors. Broader study findings: A later look showed TCR association rates differing by HLA locus, highest for DRB1 and lowest for HLA-C. Some TCR beta chains (164 of them) were listed as cytomegalovirus-associated. Later work associated roughly 17,000 TCR beta sequences with HLA alleles at 0.05 false discovery rate.

CDR3 length: 18 residues. Per germline, CDR1 KGHSH and CDR2 LQKENI. Trimming at V came to 2 bases and at J to 0 bases, leaving 7 bases not matched to a gene. The PCR employed 60 Vbeta primers together with 13 Jbeta primers. Sequenced by immunoSEQ multiplex PCR; TCRdb stores in-frame clones only, minus some. The table has roughly 190,000 clones, around 83% seen once. The sequenced material came from PBMCs. The sequence derives from a woman aged 18 to 35 in good health and CMV-seronegative. The chain couples TRBV18 to TRBJ1-5; 10 bases are a match to TRBD1. The CDR3 loop is CASSPVGTGDFSNQPQHF. Here the CDR3 DNA reads TGTGCCAGCTCACCAGTCGGGACAGGGGACTTTAGCAATCAGCCCCAGCATTTT.